This note documents a single T cell receptor (beta chain) sequence. The antigen remains unidentified. ViraFEST used viral peptide pools to expand antigen-specific CD4+ T cells before sequencing. Subsequent to 10 days of culture, CD4+ T cells were isolated. Nobody among the vaccine recipients had prior SARS-CoV-2 infection (nucleocapsid antibodies were negative). Libraries were prepared by immunoSEQ multiplex PCR; TCRdb keeps only in-frame clonotypes and omits some of them. The data contain some 14,000 clones, over 65% of them singletons. The data stem from a study of vaccination effects on CD4 cells after COVID-19. Trimming took 2 bases from V and 4 from J; bases not matched to a gene: 14. This CDR3 is 19 amino acids long. Per germline, CDR1 LGHNT and CDR2 FRNRAP.

This chain links TRBV12-5 with TRBJ2-3; the match to TRBD1 covers 11 bases. The clonotype was recovered from a human donor who received a COVID-19 vaccine. This sample comprised CD4+ T cells from PBMCs cultured with HCoV-229E spike peptides, obtained before COVID-19 vaccination. The CDR3 loop is CASGLIVPPGTGGSDTQYF. CDR3 coding DNA: TGTGCTAGTGGTTTGATCGTTCCGCCCGGGACAGGGGGGTCAGATACGCAGTATTTT.